This is a list of T cell receptor beta chains from one sample in a study of naive and memory T cell subsets. TCRdb processed the UMI-ligation and nested PCR reads anew with MiXCR; each CDR3 protein has one entry. Of more than 30,000 distinct CDR3 sequences listed, about 6.9% are singletons. The sequenced sample was skin, obtained from a tuberculin skin test site. The origin of the receptors is an adult in good health. Each CDR3 is given with its conserved first and last residue. D genes are given only for firm matches. Expanded clones are given a class, and other clones once, few, many or no size at all.

DNA: TGTGCCAGCAGCTCCCCCGGGGCGGCCTCTTACGAGCAGTACTTC; CDR3: CASSSPGAASYEQYF; D: .; size: many; V: TRBV7-9; J: TRBJ2-7
DNA: TGTGCCAGCAGCCAAGGCCACAGGGGGTCCGGGGAGCTGTTTTTT; CDR3: CASSQGHRGSGELFF; D: TRBD1; size: many; V: TRBV3-1; J: TRBJ2-2
DNA: TGTGCCAGCATACGGGGAACGGGGGGAGATACGCAGTATTTT; CDR3: CASIRGTGGDTQYF; D: TRBD2; size: many; V: TRBV2; J: TRBJ2-3
DNA: TGCAGCGTTGAAGGCGGGGTAAGCTCCTACAATGAGCAGTTCTTC; CDR3: CSVEGGVSSYNEQFF; D: .; size: .; V: TRBV29-1; J: TRBJ2-1
DNA: TGCAGCGTTGGGGGGGAAAACTACGAGCAGTACTTC; CDR3: CSVGGENYEQYF; D: .; size: many; V: TRBV29-1; J: TRBJ2-7
DNA: TGCGCCAGCAGATTAACACAGATGGGAGGGTCTGAAGCTTTCTTT; CDR3: CASRLTQMGGSEAFF; D: .; size: .; V: TRBV5-1; J: TRBJ1-1
DNA: TGTGCCAGCAGCACCCGGGACAGGGGTACGAGCGAGCAGTACTTC; CDR3: CASSTRDRGTSEQYF; D: .; size: .; V: TRBV21-1; J: TRBJ2-7
DNA: TGTGCCAGCTCACCAAGTTACGGCAGTCAAGAGACCCAGTACTTC; CDR3: CASSPSYGSQETQYF; D: .; size: many; V: TRBV18; J: TRBJ2-5
DNA: TGCGCCAGCAGCTTAGCGGGGAATCCCACAGATACGCAGTATTTT; CDR3: CASSLAGNPTDTQYF; D: TRBD2; size: few; V: TRBV5-1; J: TRBJ2-3
DNA: TGTGCTAGTGGTTTGGTATCCTACGAGCAGTACTTC; CDR3: CASGLVSYEQYF; D: .; size: many; V: TRBV12-5; J: TRBJ2-7
DNA: TGTGCCAGCAGTCCTACCGTGCACGGGGACACTGAAGCTTTCTTT; CDR3: CASSPTVHGDTEAFF; D: .; size: .; V: TRBV27; J: TRBJ1-1
DNA: TGTGCCATCGAGGTGGTAGACGGGGGAAACACCATATATTTT; CDR3: CAIEVVDGGNTIYF; D: .; size: many; V: TRBV6-1; J: TRBJ1-3
DNA: TGTGCCAGCTCACCAAAGGGGGCTGGGAGCAATCAGCCCCAGCATTTT; CDR3: CASSPKGAGSNQPQHF; D: TRBD1; size: many; V: TRBV18; J: TRBJ1-5
DNA: TGTGCCAGCAGCTTAGCTATTTCTGGAGGGAACTTGGCAGATACGCAGTATTTT; CDR3: CASSLAISGGNLADTQYF; D: .; size: .; V: TRBV11-2; J: TRBJ2-3
DNA: TGTGCCAGCAGTGGGACCCATGCTTCCTACGAGCAGTACTTC; CDR3: CASSGTHASYEQYF; D: .; size: many; V: TRBV3-1; J: TRBJ2-7
DNA: TGCGCCAGCAGCCGCCACCTACTAACCCGGGGCTACACCTTC; CDR3: CASSRHLLTRGYTF; D: .; size: few; V: TRBV4-1; J: TRBJ1-2
DNA: TGCGCCAGCAGCGAGAACCTGAATCGCTATGGCTACACCTTC; CDR3: CASSENLNRYGYTF; D: .; size: many; V: TRBV5-1; J: TRBJ1-2
DNA: TGTGCCAGCTCAACCCGGAGTGAGCAGTACTTC; CDR3: CASSTRSEQYF; D: .; size: many; V: TRBV18; J: TRBJ2-7
DNA: TGTGCCAGCAGCGTAGGAGACAGCTCCTACGAGCAGTACTTC; CDR3: CASSVGDSSYEQYF; D: .; size: many; V: TRBV9; J: TRBJ2-7
DNA: TGTGCCAGCAGCTTACCAACTGAGTCCACTGAAGCTTTCTTT; CDR3: CASSLPTESTEAFF; D: .; size: many; V: TRBV13; J: TRBJ1-1
DNA: TGTGCCACCAGCACTGGCCCTAATGAAAAACTGTTTTTT; CDR3: CATSTGPNEKLFF; D: .; size: .; V: TRBV15; J: TRBJ1-4
DNA: TGTGCCAGCAGCTTTCCAGGGGGGACAGATACGCAGTATTTT; CDR3: CASSFPGGTDTQYF; D: .; size: many; V: TRBV5-4; J: TRBJ2-3
DNA: TGTGCCAGCAGTTTCGGGACAGGGGGCAACGAGCAGTACTTC; CDR3: CASSFGTGGNEQYF; D: TRBD1; size: many; V: TRBV12-3/TRBV12-4; J: TRBJ2-7
DNA: TGTGCCAGCAGCGTGGTCGGCTACAATGAGCAGTTCTTC; CDR3: CASSVVGYNEQFF; D: .; size: many; V: TRBV5-4; J: TRBJ2-1
DNA: TGTGCCATCAGTGAGACGCAGGTCACAGATACGCAGTATTTT; CDR3: CAISETQVTDTQYF; D: .; size: many; V: TRBV10-3; J: TRBJ2-3
DNA: TGCGCCAGCAGTTACGAACAGGGGGCATCCTACGAGCAGTACTTC; CDR3: CASSYEQGASYEQYF; D: TRBD1; size: .; V: TRBV10-1; J: TRBJ2-7
DNA: TGCAGCGTTGTTAGATCGAACACCGGGGAGCTGTTTTTT; CDR3: CSVVRSNTGELFF; D: .; size: many; V: TRBV29-1; J: TRBJ2-2
DNA: TGTGCCAGCAGCCGAGAGACTAGCGGGGTGGAGCAGTTCTTC; CDR3: CASSRETSGVEQFF; D: TRBD2; size: many; V: TRBV14; J: TRBJ2-1
DNA: TGTGCCAGCAGAAAAAACCGGGACAGGGCTCTCACCGGGGAGCTGTTTTTT; CDR3: CASRKNRDRALTGELFF; D: TRBD1; size: .; V: TRBV6-2/TRBV6-3; J: TRBJ2-2
DNA: TGTGCCAGCAGCTTAGCTGTGGGGGCTAACTACAATGAGCAGTTCTTC; CDR3: CASSLAVGANYNEQFF; D: .; size: few; V: TRBV7-9; J: TRBJ2-1
DNA: TGTGCCAGCAGTGACAACGACAATGAGCAGTTCTTC; CDR3: CASSDNDNEQFF; D: .; size: many; V: TRBV25-1; J: TRBJ2-1
DNA: TGTGCCAGCAGCTTAGGGACCGAAAACTATAGCTACACCTTC; CDR3: CASSLGTENYSYTF; D: .; size: .; V: TRBV5-5; J: TRBJ1-2
DNA: TGTGCCAGCAGCCAACTAGCGGGGGGACCCAAAAACATTCAGTACTTC; CDR3: CASSQLAGGPKNIQYF; D: TRBD2; size: many; V: TRBV7-6; J: TRBJ2-4
DNA: TGTGCCAGCAGCCCCCCGGGACTCCCCTGGGGAGCTTTCTTT; CDR3: CASSPPGLPWGAFF; D: .; size: many; V: TRBV14; J: TRBJ1-1
DNA: TGTGCCAGCAGTGACTCCCTGACATACAGCACCGGGGAGCTGTTTTTT; CDR3: CASSDSLTYSTGELFF; D: .; size: medium-sized; V: TRBV6-4; J: TRBJ2-2
DNA: TGTGCCAGCAGTGAAAGGCGGGGGCAGGATGAGCAGTTCTTC; CDR3: CASSERRGQDEQFF; D: .; size: many; V: TRBV2; J: TRBJ2-1
DNA: TGCGCCAGCAGCATTGGGTCCGGACCATTCTACAATGAGCAGTTCTTC; CDR3: CASSIGSGPFYNEQFF; D: .; size: many; V: TRBV5-1; J: TRBJ2-1
DNA: TGTGCCAGCAGTTACTCGGGACAGGGGTGTGGCTATGGCTACACCTTC; CDR3: CASSYSGQGCGYGYTF; D: TRBD1; size: few; V: TRBV6-5; J: TRBJ1-2
DNA: TGTGCCAGCAGTTCGGGACTAGCGGGGGGGCCGCAAAGGCAGTTCTTC; CDR3: CASSSGLAGGPQRQFF; D: TRBD2; size: many; V: TRBV27; J: TRBJ2-1
DNA: TGTGCCAGCAGTCAAGGCCGTGGGGGCGGTCAGCCCCAGCATTTT; CDR3: CASSQGRGGGQPQHF; D: .; size: many; V: TRBV7-2; J: TRBJ1-5
DNA: TGTGCCAGCAGCCCCCGGGGAAGCGGGGGGCCTATCGAATGGGAGCAGTACTTC; CDR3: CASSPRGSGGPIEWEQYF; D: TRBD2; size: many; V: TRBV6-6; J: TRBJ2-7
DNA: TGCAGTGCTAGGGAGACAGGGGCTAGAAATGGCTACACCTTC; CDR3: CSARETGARNGYTF; D: TRBD1; size: many; V: TRBV20-1; J: TRBJ1-2
DNA: TGCGCCAGCAGCCAAGCGCTGGGTACTGCTGAAAAACTGTTTTTT; CDR3: CASSQALGTAEKLFF; D: .; size: many; V: TRBV4-1; J: TRBJ1-4
DNA: TGTGCCAGCAGTGAACAGGGGGGGCGATTCTCTGGAAACACCATATATTTT; CDR3: CASSEQGGRFSGNTIYF; D: TRBD1; size: .; V: TRBV2; J: TRBJ1-3